This TCR beta chain was sequenced for a study of Ad26.COV2.S vaccination and SARS-CoV-2 variants. Study context: The study gave Ad26.COV2.S intramuscularly, once or twice 56 days apart.

A note on this clone: The sample contains more than one DNA sequence encoding this CDR3.

The treatment here: 19 received Ad26.COV2.S at low or high dose, single or two shots; about 5 received placebo; per-sample allocation not given. Sampling happened 63 days after the first vaccine or placebo injection. This vaccine is an Ad26 vector that expresses the Wuhan-strain SARS-CoV-2 spike. CDR1 is LGHNA and CDR2 is YNFKEQ in the germline V gene. This CDR3 contains 15 residues. Trimming shortened V by 0 bases and J by 0 bases, and 9 bases separated the two germline ends. The data were produced by immunoSEQ multiplex PCR, yet TCRdb's version contains in-frame clones alone and is incomplete. The sample contains roughly 320,000 clones, around 87% of which appear only once.

The sequence was collected from a person between 18 and 59 years old who received the Ad26.COV2.S COVID-19 vaccine or a placebo. Sequenced material: peripheral blood, taken in a trial of Ad26.COV2.S vaccine versus placebo. The chain carries TRBV4-2 and TRBJ2-7; possible D gene TRBD2, 5 bases. In DNA form, the CDR3 reads TGTGCCAGCAGCCAAGAAACGGGGAGCTCCTACGAGCAGTACTTC. Residues: CASSQETGSSYEQYF.